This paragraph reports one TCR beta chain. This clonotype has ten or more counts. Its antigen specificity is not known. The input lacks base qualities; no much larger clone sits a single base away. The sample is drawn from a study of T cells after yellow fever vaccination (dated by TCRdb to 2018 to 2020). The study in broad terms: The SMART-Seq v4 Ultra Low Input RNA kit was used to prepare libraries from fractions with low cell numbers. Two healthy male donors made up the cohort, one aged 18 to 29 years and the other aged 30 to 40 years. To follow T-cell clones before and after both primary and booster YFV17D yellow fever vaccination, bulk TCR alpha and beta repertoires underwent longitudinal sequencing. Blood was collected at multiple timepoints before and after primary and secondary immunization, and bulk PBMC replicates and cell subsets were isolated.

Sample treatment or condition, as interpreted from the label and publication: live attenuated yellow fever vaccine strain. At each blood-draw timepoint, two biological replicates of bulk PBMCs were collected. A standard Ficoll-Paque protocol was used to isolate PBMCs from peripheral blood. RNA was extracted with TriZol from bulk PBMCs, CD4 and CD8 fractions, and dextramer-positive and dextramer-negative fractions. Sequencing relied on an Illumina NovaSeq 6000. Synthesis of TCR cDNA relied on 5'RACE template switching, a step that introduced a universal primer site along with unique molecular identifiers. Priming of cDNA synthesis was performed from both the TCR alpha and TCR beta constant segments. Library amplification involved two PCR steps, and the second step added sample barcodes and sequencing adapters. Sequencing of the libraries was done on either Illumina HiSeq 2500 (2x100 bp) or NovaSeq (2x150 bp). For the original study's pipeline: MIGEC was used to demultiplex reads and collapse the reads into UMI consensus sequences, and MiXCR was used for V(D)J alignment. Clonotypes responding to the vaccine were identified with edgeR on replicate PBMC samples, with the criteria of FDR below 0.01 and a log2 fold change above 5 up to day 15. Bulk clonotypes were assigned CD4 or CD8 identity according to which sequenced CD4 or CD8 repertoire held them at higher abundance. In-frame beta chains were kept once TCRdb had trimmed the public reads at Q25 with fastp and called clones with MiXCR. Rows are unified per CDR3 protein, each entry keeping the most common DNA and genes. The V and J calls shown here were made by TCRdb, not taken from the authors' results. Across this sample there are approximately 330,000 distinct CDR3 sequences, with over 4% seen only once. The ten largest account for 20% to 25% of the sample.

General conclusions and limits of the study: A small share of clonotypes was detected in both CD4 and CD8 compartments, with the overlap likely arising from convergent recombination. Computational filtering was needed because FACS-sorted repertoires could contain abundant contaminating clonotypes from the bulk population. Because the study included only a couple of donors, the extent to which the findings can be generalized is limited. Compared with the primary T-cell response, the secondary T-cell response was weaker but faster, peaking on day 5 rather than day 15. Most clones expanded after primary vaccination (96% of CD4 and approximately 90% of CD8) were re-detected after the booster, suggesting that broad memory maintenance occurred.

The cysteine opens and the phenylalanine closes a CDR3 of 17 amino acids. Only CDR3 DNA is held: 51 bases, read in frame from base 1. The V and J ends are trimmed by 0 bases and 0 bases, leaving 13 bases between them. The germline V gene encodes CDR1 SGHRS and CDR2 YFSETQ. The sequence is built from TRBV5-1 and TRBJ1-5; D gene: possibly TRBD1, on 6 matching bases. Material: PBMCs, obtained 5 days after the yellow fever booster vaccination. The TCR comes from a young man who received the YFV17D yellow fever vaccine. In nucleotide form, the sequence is TGCGCCAGCAGCTTGGATCCCAGGGGTGGTAGCAATCAGCCCCAGCATTTT. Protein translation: CASSLDPRGGSNQPQHF.